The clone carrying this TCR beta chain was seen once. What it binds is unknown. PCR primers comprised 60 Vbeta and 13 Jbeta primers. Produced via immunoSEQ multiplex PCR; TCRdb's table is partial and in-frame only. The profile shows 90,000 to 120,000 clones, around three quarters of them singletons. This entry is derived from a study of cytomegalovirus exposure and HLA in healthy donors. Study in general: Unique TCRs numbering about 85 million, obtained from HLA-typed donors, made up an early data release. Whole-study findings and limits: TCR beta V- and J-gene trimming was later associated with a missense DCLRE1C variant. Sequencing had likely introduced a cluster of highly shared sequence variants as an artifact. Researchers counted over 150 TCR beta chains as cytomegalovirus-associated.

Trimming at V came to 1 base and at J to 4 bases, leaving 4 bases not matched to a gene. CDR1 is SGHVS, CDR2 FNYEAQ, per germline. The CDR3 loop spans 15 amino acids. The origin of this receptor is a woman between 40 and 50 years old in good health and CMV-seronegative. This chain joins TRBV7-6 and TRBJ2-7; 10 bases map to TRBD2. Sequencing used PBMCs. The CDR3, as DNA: TGTGCCAGCAGCTTAGGGACTAGCGGTGTTTACGAGCAGTACTTC. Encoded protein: CASSLGTSGVYEQYF.